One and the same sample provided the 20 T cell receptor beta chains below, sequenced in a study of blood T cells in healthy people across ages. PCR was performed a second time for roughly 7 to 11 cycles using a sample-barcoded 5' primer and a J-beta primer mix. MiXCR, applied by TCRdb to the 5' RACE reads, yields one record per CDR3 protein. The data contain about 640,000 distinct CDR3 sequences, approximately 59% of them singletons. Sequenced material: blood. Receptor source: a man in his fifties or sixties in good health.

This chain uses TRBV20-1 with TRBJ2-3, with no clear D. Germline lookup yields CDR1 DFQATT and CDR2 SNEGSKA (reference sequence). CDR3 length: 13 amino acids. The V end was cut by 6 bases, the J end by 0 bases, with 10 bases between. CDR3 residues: CSAPFSSTDTQYF. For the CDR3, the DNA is TGCAGTGCGCCGTTCTCTAGCACAGATACGCAGTATTTT.

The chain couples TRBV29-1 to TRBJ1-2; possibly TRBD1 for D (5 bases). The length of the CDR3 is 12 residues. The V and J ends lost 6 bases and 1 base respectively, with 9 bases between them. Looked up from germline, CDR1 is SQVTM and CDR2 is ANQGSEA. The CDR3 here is CSVGGDNYGYTF. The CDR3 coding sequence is TGCAGCGTGGGGGGGGATAACTATGGCTACACCTTC.

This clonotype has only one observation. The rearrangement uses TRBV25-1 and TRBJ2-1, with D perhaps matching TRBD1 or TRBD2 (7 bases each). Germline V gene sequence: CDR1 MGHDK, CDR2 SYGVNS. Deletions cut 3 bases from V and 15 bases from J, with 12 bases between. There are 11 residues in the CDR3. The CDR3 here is CASSDQGGMFF. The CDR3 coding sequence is TGTGCCAGCAGTGATCAGGGGGGGATGTTCTTC.

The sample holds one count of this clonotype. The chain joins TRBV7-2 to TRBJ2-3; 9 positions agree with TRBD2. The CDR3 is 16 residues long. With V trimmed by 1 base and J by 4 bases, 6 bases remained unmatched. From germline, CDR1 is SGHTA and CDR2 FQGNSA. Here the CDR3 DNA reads TGTGCCAGCAGCTTAGGCGGGGGGGCCTCGGCAGATACGCAGTATTTT. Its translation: CASSLGGGASADTQYF.

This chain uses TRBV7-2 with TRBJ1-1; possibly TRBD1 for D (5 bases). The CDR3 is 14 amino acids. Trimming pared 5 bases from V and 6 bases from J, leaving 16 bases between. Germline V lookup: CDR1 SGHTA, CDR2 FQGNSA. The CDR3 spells CASSDAPGAAEAFF. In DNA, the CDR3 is TGTGCCAGCAGCGACGCACCCGGGGCCGCTGAAGCTTTCTTT.

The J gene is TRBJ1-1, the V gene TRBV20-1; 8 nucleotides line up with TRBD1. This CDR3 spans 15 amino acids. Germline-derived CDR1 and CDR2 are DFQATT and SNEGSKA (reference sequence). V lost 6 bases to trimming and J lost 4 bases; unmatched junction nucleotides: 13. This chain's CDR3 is CSATYQTGATTEAFF. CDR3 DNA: TGCAGTGCAACCTACCAGACAGGGGCAACCACTGAAGCTTTCTTT.

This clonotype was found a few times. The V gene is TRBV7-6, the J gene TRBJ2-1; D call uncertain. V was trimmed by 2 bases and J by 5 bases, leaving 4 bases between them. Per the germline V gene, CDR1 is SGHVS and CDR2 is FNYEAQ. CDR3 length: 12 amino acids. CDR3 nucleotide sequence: TGTGCCAGCAGCTTACAGAACAATGAGCAGTTCTTC. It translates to CASSLQNNEQFF. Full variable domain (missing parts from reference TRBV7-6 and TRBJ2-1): GAGVSQSPRYKVTKRGQDVALRCDPISGHVSLYWYRQALGQGPEFLTYFNYEAQQDKSGLPNDRFSAERPEGSISTLTIQRTEQRDSAMYRCASSLQNNEQFFGPGTRLTVL.

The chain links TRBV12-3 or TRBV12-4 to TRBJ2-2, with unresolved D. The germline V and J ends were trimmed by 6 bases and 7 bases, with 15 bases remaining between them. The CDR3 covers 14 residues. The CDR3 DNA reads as TGTGCCAGCAGGGGATCCCCCACGGGCGGGGAGCTGTTTTTT. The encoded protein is CASRGSPTGGELFF.

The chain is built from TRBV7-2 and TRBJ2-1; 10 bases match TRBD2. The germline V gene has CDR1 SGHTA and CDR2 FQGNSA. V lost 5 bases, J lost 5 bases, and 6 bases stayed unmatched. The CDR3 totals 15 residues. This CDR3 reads CASSPSGGSNNEQFF. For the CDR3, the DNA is TGTGCCAGCAGCCCTAGCGGGGGCTCTAACAATGAGCAGTTCTTC.

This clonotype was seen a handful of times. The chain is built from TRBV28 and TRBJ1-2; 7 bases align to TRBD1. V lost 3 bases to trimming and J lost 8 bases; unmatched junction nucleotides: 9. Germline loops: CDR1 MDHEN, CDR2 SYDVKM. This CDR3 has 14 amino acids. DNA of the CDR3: TGTGCCAGCAGTTTCAACACAGGGGCCGGGGGCTACACCTTC. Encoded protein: CASSFNTGAGGYTF.

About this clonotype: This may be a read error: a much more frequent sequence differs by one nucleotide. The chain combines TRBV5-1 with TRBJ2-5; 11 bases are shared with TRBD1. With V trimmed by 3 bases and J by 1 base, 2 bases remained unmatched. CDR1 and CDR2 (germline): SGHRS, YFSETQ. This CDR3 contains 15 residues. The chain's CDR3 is CASSWTGGSQETQYF. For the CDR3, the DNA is TGCGCCAGCAGCTGGACAGGGGGCTCCCAAGAGACCCAGTACTTC.

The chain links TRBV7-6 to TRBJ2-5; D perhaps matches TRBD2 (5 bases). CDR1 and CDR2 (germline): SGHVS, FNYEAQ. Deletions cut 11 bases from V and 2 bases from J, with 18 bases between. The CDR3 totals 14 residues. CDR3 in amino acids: CAVSMYRGQETQYF. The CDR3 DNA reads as TGTGCCGTCAGCATGTACCGGGGACAAGAGACCCAGTACTTC.

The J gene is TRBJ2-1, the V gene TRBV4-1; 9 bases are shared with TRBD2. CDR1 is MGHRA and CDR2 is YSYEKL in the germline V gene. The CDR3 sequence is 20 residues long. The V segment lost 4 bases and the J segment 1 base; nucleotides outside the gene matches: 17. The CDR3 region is CASSPEWGRSGGNSYNEQFF. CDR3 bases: TGCGCCAGCAGCCCCGAATGGGGACGTAGCGGGGGAAATTCCTACAATGAGCAGTTCTTC.

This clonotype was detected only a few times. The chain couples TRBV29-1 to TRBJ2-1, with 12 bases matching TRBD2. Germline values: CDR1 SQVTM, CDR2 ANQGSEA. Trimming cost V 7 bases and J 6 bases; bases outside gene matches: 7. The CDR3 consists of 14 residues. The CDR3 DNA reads TGCAGCGCAGGGACTAGCGGGCCAGGCAATGAGCAGTTCTTC. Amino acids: CSAGTSGPGNEQFF.

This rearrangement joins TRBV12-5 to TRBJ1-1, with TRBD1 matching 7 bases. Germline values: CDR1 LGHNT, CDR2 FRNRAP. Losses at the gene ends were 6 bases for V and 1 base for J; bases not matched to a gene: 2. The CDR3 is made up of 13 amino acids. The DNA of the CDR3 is TGTGCTAGTGGCCGGACAGGGAACACTGAAGCTTTCTTT. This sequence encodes CASGRTGNTEAFF.

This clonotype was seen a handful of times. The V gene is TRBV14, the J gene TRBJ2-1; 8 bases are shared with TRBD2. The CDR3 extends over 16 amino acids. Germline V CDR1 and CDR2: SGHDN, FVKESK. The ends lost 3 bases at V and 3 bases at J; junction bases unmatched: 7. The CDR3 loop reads CASSHFKRGFYNEQFF. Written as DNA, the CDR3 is TGTGCCAGCAGCCACTTCAAGCGGGGGTTCTACAATGAGCAGTTCTTC.

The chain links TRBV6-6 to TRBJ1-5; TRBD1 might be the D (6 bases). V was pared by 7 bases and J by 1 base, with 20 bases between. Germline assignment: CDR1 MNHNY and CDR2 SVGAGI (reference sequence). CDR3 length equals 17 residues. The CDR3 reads CASMRPGARKSNQPQHF. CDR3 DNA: TGTGCCAGCATGAGACCGGGGGCACGGAAAAGCAATCAGCCCCAGCATTTT.

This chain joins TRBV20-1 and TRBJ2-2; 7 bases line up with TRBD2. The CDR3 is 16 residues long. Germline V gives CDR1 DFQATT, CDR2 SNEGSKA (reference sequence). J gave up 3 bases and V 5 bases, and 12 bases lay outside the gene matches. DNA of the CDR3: TGCAGTGCTCTGCGTAGCGGGCTGGAGTACACCGGGGAGCTGTTTTTT. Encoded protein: CSALRSGLEYTGELFF.

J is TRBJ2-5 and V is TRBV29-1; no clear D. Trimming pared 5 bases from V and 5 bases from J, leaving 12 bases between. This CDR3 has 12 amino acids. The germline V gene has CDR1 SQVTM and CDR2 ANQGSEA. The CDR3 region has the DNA TGCAGCGTTCTTGGAGTGGGGGAGACCCAGTACTTC. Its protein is CSVLGVGETQYF. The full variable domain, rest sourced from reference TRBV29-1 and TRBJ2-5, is SAVISQKPSRDICQRGTSLTIQCQVDSQVTMMFWYRQQPGQSLTLIATANQGSEATYESGFVIDKFPISRPNLTFSTLTVSNMSPEDSSIYLCSVLGVGETQYFGPGTRLLVL.

This chain's CDR3 is CASSFGPTNYGYTF. For the CDR3, the DNA is TGCGCCAGCAGCTTTGGACCAACCAACTATGGCTACACCTTC. The V call is TRBV5-1, the J call TRBJ1-2; the D is unclear. Germline V gene sequence: CDR1 SGHRS, CDR2 YFSETQ. The ends were cut back, 2 bases at V and 2 bases at J, with 10 bases in the middle. The CDR3 is made up of 14 amino acids. The whole variable domain, remainder taken from reference TRBV5-1 and TRBJ1-2, is KAGVTQTPRYLIKTRGQQVTLSCSPISGHRSVSWYQQTPGQGLQFLFEYFSETQRNKGNFPGRFSGRQFSNSRSEMNVSTLELGDSALYLCASSFGPTNYGYTFGSGTRLTVV.